These 27 T cell receptor beta chains were sequenced from one sample in a study of CD8 T cells in ankylosing spondylitis. TCRdb reprocessed the 5' RACE reads with MiXCR, giving one entry per CDR3 protein. The data show about 220,000 distinct CDR3 sequences, 25% to 30% seen once. The sequencing input was blood, either unsorted or a sorted T cell fraction (not recorded which). Source of these receptors: a male donor with ankylosing spondylitis or in good health (not recorded which).

The chain recombines TRBV11-3 with TRBJ2-2; unclear D gene. V lost 1 base and J lost 7, with 7 bases in between. The CDR3 loop spans 13 amino acids. Per the germline V gene, CDR1 is SGHNT and CDR2 is YENEEA. The CDR3 sequence: CASSLVSDGELFF. Here the CDR3 DNA reads TGTGCCAGCAGCTTAGTTTCCGACGGGGAGCTGTTTTTT.

This clonotype was seen ten or more times. The rearrangement uses TRBV12-3 or TRBV12-4 and TRBJ1-1; unclear D gene. The CDR3 runs to 12 residues. The V end was cut by 2 bases, the J end by 8 bases, with 9 bases between. The CDR3 loop is CASSLSAFEAFF. The CDR3 bases are TGTGCCAGCAGTTTAAGTGCGTTCGAAGCTTTCTTT.

The V and J genes are TRBV5-6 and TRBJ2-7; D gene uncertain. CDR1 and CDR2 (germline): SGHDT, YYEEEE. Trimming shortened V by 5 bases and J by 1 base, and 16 bases separated the two germline ends. The CDR3 runs to 15 residues. CDR3 amino acids: CASRYGTELSYEQYF. DNA for the CDR3: TGTGCCAGCAGATACGGTACAGAACTGTCCTACGAGCAGTACTTC.

This chain uses TRBV20-1 with TRBJ1-5; a weak D match, TRBD1 (5 bases). CDR1 is DFQATT and CDR2 is SNEGSKA in the germline V gene (reference sequence). There are 14 residues in the CDR3. Trimming removed 3 bases from V and 2 bases from J, with 11 bases in between. This CDR3 reads CSARGGRGNQPQHF. In DNA form, the CDR3 reads TGCAGTGCTAGGGGGGGAAGGGGCAATCAGCCCCAGCATTTT.

The chain couples TRBV5-5 to TRBJ2-5, with D possibly being TRBD2 (7 bases). V lost 4 bases and J lost 4, with 11 bases in between. The germline V gene has CDR1 SGHKS and CDR2 YYEKEE (reference sequence). This CDR3 is built from 13 residues. The CDR3 here is CASSRGGSETQYF. As DNA, the CDR3 is TGTGCCAGCAGCAGGGGGGGGTCAGAGACCCAGTACTTC.

This clonotype has just a few counts. This sequence joins TRBV29-1 and TRBJ2-1, with 9 bases identical to TRBD2. The length of the CDR3 is 16 residues. V trimming: 3 bases; J trimming: 0 bases; junction bases outside the gene matches: 6. Germline loops: CDR1 SQVTM, CDR2 ANQGSEA. The CDR3 DNA is TGCAGCGTTGAGGCCCTAGCGGGGAGCTCCTACAATGAGCAGTTCTTC. This encodes CSVEALAGSSYNEQFF.

The table lists this clonotype with many counts. This chain links TRBV7-2 with TRBJ2-1; D unresolved. The CDR3 contains 11 residues. Trimming stripped 2 bases from V and 10 bases from J, with 6 bases between. Germline assignment: CDR1 SGHTA and CDR2 FQGNSA. The CDR3 coding sequence is TGTGCCAGCAGCTTACCCAAAGAGCAGTTCTTC. Translation: CASSLPKEQFF.

With respect to this clonotype: A read error is possible here, since a much larger clone lies one base away. The V and J genes are TRBV6-5 and TRBJ1-5; tentative D call: TRBD1 (5 bases). The V end lost 5 bases, the J end lost 3 bases, and 5 bases lay between the germline ends. The germline CDR1 and CDR2 sequences are MNHEY and SVGAGI. The CDR3 has 12 residues. CDR3 DNA sequence: TGTGCCAGCAGTGGACACAATCAGCCCCAGCATTTT. Amino acid sequence: CASSGHNQPQHF.

This CDR3 reads CASSIASGAGRRNQPQHF. CDR3 sequence (DNA): TGTGCCAGTAGTATAGCTTCGGGGGCAGGGCGAAGGAATCAGCCCCAGCATTTT. V is TRBV19 and J is TRBJ1-5; TRBD1 might be the D (6 bases). This CDR3 has 18 residues. Trimming took off 1 base at V and 4 bases at J, with 20 bases between the two ends. Per germline, CDR1 LNHDA and CDR2 SQIVND (reference sequence).

This clonotype was detected a few times. This chain joins TRBV20-1 and TRBJ2-3; 10 bases line up with TRBD2. CDR1 DFQATT and CDR2 SNEGSKA come from the germline V gene (reference sequence). The CDR3 covers 17 residues. The CDR3 loop reads CCLVWVAGTSGTDTQYF. The CDR3 bases are TGCTGCCTCGTGTGGGTTGCCGGGACTAGCGGCACAGATACGCAGTATTTT.

The table lists this clonotype with many counts. V is TRBV5-1 and J is TRBJ2-1; 12 bases line up with TRBD2. The V gene end was trimmed by 4 bases and the J gene end by 1 base; junction bases not matched to a gene: 3. The CDR3 sequence is 16 residues long. The germline CDR1 and CDR2 sequences are SGHRS and YFSETQ. The chain's CDR3 is CASSPGLAGSYNEQFF. The DNA for the CDR3 is TGCGCCAGCAGCCCTGGACTAGCGGGGTCCTACAATGAGCAGTTCTTC.

This clonotype was detected many times. The rearrangement links TRBV15 to TRBJ2-4; D might be TRBD1 or TRBD2, each matching 5 bases. This CDR3 has 20 amino acids. V was shortened by 0 bases and J by 0 bases, with 21 bases between the two germline ends. The germline CDR1 and CDR2 sequences are LNHNV and YYDKDF (reference sequence). The CDR3 bases are TGTGCCACCAGCAGAGATCGGGTAGACCCGAGGGACCTAGCCAAAAACATTCAGTACTTC. Translating gives CATSRDRVDPRDLAKNIQYF. Looking up the rest from reference TRBV15 and TRBJ2-4 gives the full variable domain: DAMVIQNPRYQVTQFGKPVTLSCSQTLNHNVMYWYQQKSSQAPKLLFHYYDKDFNNEADTPDNFQSRRPNTSFCFLDIRSPGLGDTAMYLCATSRDRVDPRDLAKNIQYFGAGTRLSVL.

This clonotype was seen at least ten times. The chain has TRBV12-3 or TRBV12-4 and TRBJ2-2; no definite D call. The CDR3 sequence is 13 residues long. The V gene lost 0 bases and the J gene lost 5 bases, with 4 bases spanning the gap. CDR3 sequence reads: CASSLAQTGELFF. CDR3 DNA: TGTGCCAGCAGTTTAGCACAGACCGGGGAGCTGTTTTTT.

This clonotype was detected many times. This chain links TRBV6-5 with TRBJ2-7; maybe TRBD1 (6 bases). Germline V gene data show CDR1 as MNHEY and CDR2 as SVGAGI. The CDR3 length is 15 residues. V lost 4 bases and J lost 5, with 18 bases in between. The CDR3 here is CASSSPRTARDEQYF. The CDR3 DNA reads TGTGCCAGCAGTTCCCCCCGGACAGCCAGGGACGAGCAGTACTTC.

In DNA, the CDR3 is TGCAGCCTCTGGACTAGCGGCCTCCTGGGGGAGCAGTTCTTC. Translation gives CSLWTSGLLGEQFF. This sequence joins TRBV29-1 and TRBJ2-1; 10 bases line up with TRBD2. This CDR3 is 14 amino acids long. The V gene end was trimmed by 8 bases and the J gene end by 10 bases; junction bases not matched to a gene: 14. CDR1 is SQVTM and CDR2 is ANQGSEA in the germline V gene.

This clonotype was found a few times. The rearrangement links TRBV7-2 to TRBJ2-1; D assignment may be TRBD1 or TRBD2 (5 bases each). The CDR3 consists of 16 residues. V was shortened by 5 bases and J by 0 bases, with 14 bases between the two germline ends. Per germline, CDR1 SGHTA and CDR2 FQGNSA. CDR3 bases: TGTGCCAGCAGCAAACCGGGGCGGCCCTCCTACAATGAGCAGTTCTTC. This encodes CASSKPGRPSYNEQFF.

This clonotype was picked up a small number of times. The V gene is TRBV7-2, the J gene TRBJ2-3; TRBD1 matches 10 bases. V was clipped by 1 base and J by 1 base; unmatched bases: 2. The CDR3 has 16 residues. The germline CDR1 and CDR2 sequences are SGHTA and FQGNSA. CDR3 bases: TGTGCCAGCAGCTTAGAAGGGACAGGGGGCACAGATACGCAGTATTTT. As protein: CASSLEGTGGTDTQYF. The full variable domain, its missing parts supplied by reference TRBV7-2 and TRBJ2-3, is GAGVSQSPSNKVTEKGKDVELRCDPISGHTALYWYRQSLGQGLEFLIYFQGNSAPDKSGLPSDRFSAERTGGSVSTLTIQRTQQEDSAVYLCASSLEGTGGTDTQYFGPGTRLTVL.

This clonotype was observed many times. The genes are TRBV11-2 and TRBJ1-1, with D possibly matching TRBD1 (5 bases). From germline, CDR1 is SGHAT and CDR2 FQNNGV. Between the trimmed V and J ends, which lost 4 bases and 1 base, there was a span of 7 bases. The CDR3 consists of 13 residues. In DNA, the CDR3 is TGTGCCAGCAGCTCTGACAGGAACACTGAAGCTTTCTTT. Its protein is CASSSDRNTEAFF.

This clonotype was picked up a small number of times. This chain connects TRBV20-1 to TRBJ2-5; D is undetermined. Germline V gene sequence: CDR1 DFQATT, CDR2 SNEGSKA (reference sequence). Deletions cut 6 bases from V and 1 base from J, with 9 bases between. This CDR3 has 12 residues. This CDR3 reads CSAIRSQETQYF. DNA of the CDR3: TGCAGTGCGATTAGGAGCCAAGAGACCCAGTACTTC.

The sample holds many counts of this clonotype. The chain's CDR3 is CASSRIDSGTQYF. CDR3 sequence (DNA): TGTGCCAGCAGCCGGATAGATAGTGGGACCCAGTACTTC. This chain uses TRBV3-1 with TRBJ2-5; D is undetermined. V lost 4 bases to trimming and J lost 7 bases, with 13 bases between them. This CDR3 region has 13 residues. Germline V CDR1 and CDR2: LGHDT, YNNKEL (reference sequence).

The genes are TRBV20-1 and TRBJ2-5, with D uncertain. The CDR3 spans 12 residues. Germline V gene lookup returns CDR1 DFQATT and CDR2 SNEGSKA (reference sequence). V was cut by 3 bases and J by 5 bases, with 10 bases left in between. CDR3 amino acids: CSARATMETQYF. The CDR3 DNA reads as TGCAGTGCTAGGGCAACGATGGAGACCCAGTACTTC.

The table lists this clonotype with a count of one. The V call is TRBV20-1, the J call TRBJ2-4; D could derive from TRBD1 or TRBD2 (5 bases each). The V gene's germline CDR1 is DFQATT and CDR2 SNEGSKA (reference sequence). The CDR3 runs to 14 residues. Trimming removed 3 bases at V and 2 bases at J, with 11 bases between. The CDR3 sequence: CSASAGGPKNIQYF. CDR3 coding DNA: TGCAGTGCTAGTGCTGGGGGACCCAAAAACATTCAGTACTTC.

Ten or more counts support this clonotype. The V gene is TRBV15, the J gene TRBJ2-7; D is ambiguous. The CDR3 is 14 residues long. Germline V gene data show CDR1 as LNHNV and CDR2 as YYDKDF (reference sequence). The V gene lost 0 bases and the J gene lost 1 base, with 7 bases spanning the gap. CDR3 loop: CATSRDMGSYEQYF. As DNA, the CDR3 is TGTGCCACCAGCAGAGATATGGGTTCCTACGAGCAGTACTTC. Full variable domain (missing parts from reference TRBV15 and TRBJ2-7): DAMVIQNPRYQVTQFGKPVTLSCSQTLNHNVMYWYQQKSSQAPKLLFHYYDKDFNNEADTPDNFQSRRPNTSFCFLDIRSPGLGDTAMYLCATSRDMGSYEQYFGPGTRLTVT.

In this sample, this clonotype turned up many times. The rearrangement joins TRBV12-3 or TRBV12-4 to TRBJ2-1; 9 nucleotides align to TRBD2. J gave up 8 bases and V 5 bases, and 13 bases lay outside the gene matches. This CDR3 has 16 amino acids. CDR3 sequence (DNA): TGTGCCAGCAGTCCTATGAGACTAGCGGACACGGATGAGCAGTTCTTC. This gives the protein CASSPMRLADTDEQFF.

The chain employs TRBV9 and TRBJ2-1; 7 bases map to TRBD2. The CDR3 is made up of 16 amino acids. J lost 3 bases, V lost 3 bases, and 9 bases had no gene match. Germline V gene data show CDR1 as SGDLS and CDR2 as YYNGEE. CDR3 in amino acids: CASSANRDYIYNEQFF. CDR3 bases: TGTGCCAGCAGCGCGAACCGGGACTACATCTACAATGAGCAGTTCTTC. Variable domain in full (rest from reference TRBV9 and TRBJ2-1): DSGVTQTPKHLITATGQRVTLRCSPRSGDLSVYWYQQSLDQGLQFLIQYYNGEERAKGNILERFSAQQFPDLHSELNLSSLELGDSALYFCASSANRDYIYNEQFFGPGTRLTVL.

This clonotype showed up many times. The chain carries TRBV7-2 and TRBJ2-1, with TRBD2 matching 8 bases. This CDR3 contains 14 residues. Germline V CDR1 and CDR2: SGHTA, FQGNSA. The V segment lost 5 bases and the J segment 7 bases; nucleotides outside the gene matches: 7. In DNA, the CDR3 is TGTGCCAGCAGCCCCGGGGGGGCAGGGAATGAGCAGTTCTTC. Residues: CASSPGGAGNEQFF.

This clonotype was detected many times. V and J are TRBV20-1 and TRBJ2-7; D may be TRBD2 (5 bases). V was shortened by 6 bases and J by 0 bases, with 12 bases between the two germline ends. The germline V gene encodes CDR1 DFQATT and CDR2 SNEGSKA (reference sequence). The CDR3 spans 13 residues. CDR3 region: CSAPAESSYEQYF. CDR3 bases: TGCAGTGCCCCAGCGGAAAGCTCCTACGAGCAGTACTTC.